This T cell receptor beta chain stems from a study of Ad26.COV2.S vaccination and SARS-CoV-2 variants. Germline values: CDR1 MGHRA, CDR2 YSYEKL. The V and J ends lost 2 bases and 5 bases respectively, with 9 bases between them. This CDR3 region has 13 residues. Documented treatment: around 19 received Ad26.COV2.S at low or high dose, single or two shots; roughly five received placebo; per-sample allocation not given. Sampling was done on day 63 after the first vaccine or placebo injection. Boston provided a donor who was an adult aged 18-55 years. Clones were read by immunoSEQ multiplex PCR, and TCRdb kept only the in-frame ones, dropping some. The profile shows about 420,000 clones, 88% of them singletons.

Sequencing was performed on peripheral blood, taken in a trial of Ad26.COV2.S vaccine versus placebo. This sequence was found in a person between 18 and 59 years old who received the Ad26.COV2.S COVID-19 vaccine or a placebo. V and J are TRBV4-1 and TRBJ1-2; D ambiguous. The CDR3 DNA is TGCGCCAGCAGCCAACCGGGAACATATGGCTACACCTTC. Protein sequence: CASSQPGTYGYTF.